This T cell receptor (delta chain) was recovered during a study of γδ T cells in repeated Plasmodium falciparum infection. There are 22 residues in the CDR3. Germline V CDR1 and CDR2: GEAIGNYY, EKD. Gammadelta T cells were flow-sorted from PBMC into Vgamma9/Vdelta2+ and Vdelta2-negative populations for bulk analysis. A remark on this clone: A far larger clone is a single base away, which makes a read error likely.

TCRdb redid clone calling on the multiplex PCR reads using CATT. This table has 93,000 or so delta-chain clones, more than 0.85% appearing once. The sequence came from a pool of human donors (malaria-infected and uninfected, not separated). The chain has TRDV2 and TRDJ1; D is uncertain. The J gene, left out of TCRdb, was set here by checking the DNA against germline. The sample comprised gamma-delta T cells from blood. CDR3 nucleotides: TGTGCTTGTGACCCCTTAAGCGGAACTGTCGACCATAATACAAATCACACCGATAAACTCATCTTT. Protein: CACDPLSGTVDHNTNHTDKLIF.